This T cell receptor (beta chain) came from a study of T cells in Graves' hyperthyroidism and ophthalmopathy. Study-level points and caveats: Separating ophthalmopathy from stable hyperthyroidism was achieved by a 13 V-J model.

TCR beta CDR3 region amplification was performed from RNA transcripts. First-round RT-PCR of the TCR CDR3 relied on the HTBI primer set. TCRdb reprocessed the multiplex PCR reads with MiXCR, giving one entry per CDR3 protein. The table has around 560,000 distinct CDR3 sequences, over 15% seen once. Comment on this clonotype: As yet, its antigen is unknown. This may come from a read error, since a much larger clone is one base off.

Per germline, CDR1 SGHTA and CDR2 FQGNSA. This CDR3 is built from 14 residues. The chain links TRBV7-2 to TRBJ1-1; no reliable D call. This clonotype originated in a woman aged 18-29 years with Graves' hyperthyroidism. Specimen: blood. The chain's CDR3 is CASSSGRANIEAFF. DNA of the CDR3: TGTGCCAGCAGCTCAGGACGGGCGAACATTGAAGCTTTCTTT.